This is a list of T cell receptor beta chains from one sample in a study of regulatory T cells in long-lasting Graves disease. TCRdb independently ran MiXCR on the multiplex PCR reads; one entry per CDR3 protein. The sample holds around 300,000 distinct CDR3 sequences; approximately 20% are singletons and the top ten take 45% to 70%. The source material was peripheral blood mononuclear cells (PBMCs), sampled when the disease was refractory, from a patient treated with antithyroid drugs. The receptors originated from a female donor with Graves disease. Each CDR3 is given with its conserved first and last residue. D genes are given only for firm matches. A row's size may be missing; if present it is once, few, many or a size class.

v_gene	j_gene	d_gene	abundance	CDR3aa	CDR3nt
TRBV11-2	TRBJ2-7	TRBD2	many	CASSMTGTSEYEQYF	TGTGCCAGCAGCATGACCGGGACTAGCGAATACGAGCAGTACTTC
TRBV7-9	TRBJ1-1	.	many	CASSILMNTEAFF	TGTGCCAGCAGCATACTCATGAACACTGAAGCTTTCTTT
TRBV11-2	TRBJ2-7	TRBD2	.	CASSLALAQEWEGVYVQYF	TGTGCCAGCAGCTTAGCTCTAGCCCAAGAGTGGGAGGGTGTATATGTGCAGTACTTC
TRBV4-3	TRBJ1-3	.	.	CASSLGAGRAGNTIYF	TGCGCCAGCAGCCTTGGGGCAGGGAGGGCTGGAAACACCATATATTTT
TRBV30	TRBJ2-7	TRBD2	.	CACSLAGGGEQYF	TGTGCCTGCTCACTAGCGGGGGGGGGCGAGCAGTACTTC
TRBV5-1	TRBJ2-5	.	few	CASSLGQTQETQYF	TGCGCCAGCAGCTTGGGACAGACCCAAGAGACCCAGTACTTC
TRBV5-1	TRBJ2-6	.	few	CASSRESGANVLTF	TGCGCCAGCAGCAGGGAGAGTGGGGCCAACGTCCTGACTTTC
TRBV29-1	TRBJ1-1	.	many	CSAKTVNTEAFF	TGCAGCGCCAAGACAGTGAACACTGAAGCTTTCTTT
TRBV30	TRBJ2-7	.	.	CAWKERDGGYEQYF	TGTGCCTGGAAGGAGAGGGACGGTGGGTACGAGCAGTACTTC
TRBV5-1	TRBJ2-7	TRBD1	.	CASSPRGQSSYEQYF	TGCGCCAGCAGCCCAAGGGGGCAGAGCTCCTACGAGCAGTACTTC
TRBV10-3	TRBJ2-7	TRBD1	.	CAIRANGQGEYF	TGTGCCATCAGAGCAAACGGACAGGGGGAATACTTC
TRBV4-1	TRBJ2-7	TRBD1	.	CASSQGDRFYEQYF	TGCGCCAGCAGCCAAGGGGACAGGTTCTACGAGCAGTACTTC
TRBV11-2	TRBJ2-2	.	.	CASSRLLSLGTGELFF	TGTGCCAGCAGCCGCCTTTTGTCCCTGGGCACCGGGGAGCTGTTTTTT
TRBV20-1	TRBJ2-7	TRBD2	few	CSAGLADSYEQYF	TGCAGTGCTGGACTAGCGGACTCCTACGAGCAGTACTTC
TRBV14	TRBJ2-2	.	few	CASSQVLGTQNTGELFF	TGTGCCAGCAGCCAAGTCCTCGGGACGCAGAACACCGGGGAGCTGTTTTTT
TRBV6-1	TRBJ1-5	.	many	CASSEVTDQPQHF	TGTGCCAGCAGTGAAGTGACTGATCAGCCCCAGCATTTT